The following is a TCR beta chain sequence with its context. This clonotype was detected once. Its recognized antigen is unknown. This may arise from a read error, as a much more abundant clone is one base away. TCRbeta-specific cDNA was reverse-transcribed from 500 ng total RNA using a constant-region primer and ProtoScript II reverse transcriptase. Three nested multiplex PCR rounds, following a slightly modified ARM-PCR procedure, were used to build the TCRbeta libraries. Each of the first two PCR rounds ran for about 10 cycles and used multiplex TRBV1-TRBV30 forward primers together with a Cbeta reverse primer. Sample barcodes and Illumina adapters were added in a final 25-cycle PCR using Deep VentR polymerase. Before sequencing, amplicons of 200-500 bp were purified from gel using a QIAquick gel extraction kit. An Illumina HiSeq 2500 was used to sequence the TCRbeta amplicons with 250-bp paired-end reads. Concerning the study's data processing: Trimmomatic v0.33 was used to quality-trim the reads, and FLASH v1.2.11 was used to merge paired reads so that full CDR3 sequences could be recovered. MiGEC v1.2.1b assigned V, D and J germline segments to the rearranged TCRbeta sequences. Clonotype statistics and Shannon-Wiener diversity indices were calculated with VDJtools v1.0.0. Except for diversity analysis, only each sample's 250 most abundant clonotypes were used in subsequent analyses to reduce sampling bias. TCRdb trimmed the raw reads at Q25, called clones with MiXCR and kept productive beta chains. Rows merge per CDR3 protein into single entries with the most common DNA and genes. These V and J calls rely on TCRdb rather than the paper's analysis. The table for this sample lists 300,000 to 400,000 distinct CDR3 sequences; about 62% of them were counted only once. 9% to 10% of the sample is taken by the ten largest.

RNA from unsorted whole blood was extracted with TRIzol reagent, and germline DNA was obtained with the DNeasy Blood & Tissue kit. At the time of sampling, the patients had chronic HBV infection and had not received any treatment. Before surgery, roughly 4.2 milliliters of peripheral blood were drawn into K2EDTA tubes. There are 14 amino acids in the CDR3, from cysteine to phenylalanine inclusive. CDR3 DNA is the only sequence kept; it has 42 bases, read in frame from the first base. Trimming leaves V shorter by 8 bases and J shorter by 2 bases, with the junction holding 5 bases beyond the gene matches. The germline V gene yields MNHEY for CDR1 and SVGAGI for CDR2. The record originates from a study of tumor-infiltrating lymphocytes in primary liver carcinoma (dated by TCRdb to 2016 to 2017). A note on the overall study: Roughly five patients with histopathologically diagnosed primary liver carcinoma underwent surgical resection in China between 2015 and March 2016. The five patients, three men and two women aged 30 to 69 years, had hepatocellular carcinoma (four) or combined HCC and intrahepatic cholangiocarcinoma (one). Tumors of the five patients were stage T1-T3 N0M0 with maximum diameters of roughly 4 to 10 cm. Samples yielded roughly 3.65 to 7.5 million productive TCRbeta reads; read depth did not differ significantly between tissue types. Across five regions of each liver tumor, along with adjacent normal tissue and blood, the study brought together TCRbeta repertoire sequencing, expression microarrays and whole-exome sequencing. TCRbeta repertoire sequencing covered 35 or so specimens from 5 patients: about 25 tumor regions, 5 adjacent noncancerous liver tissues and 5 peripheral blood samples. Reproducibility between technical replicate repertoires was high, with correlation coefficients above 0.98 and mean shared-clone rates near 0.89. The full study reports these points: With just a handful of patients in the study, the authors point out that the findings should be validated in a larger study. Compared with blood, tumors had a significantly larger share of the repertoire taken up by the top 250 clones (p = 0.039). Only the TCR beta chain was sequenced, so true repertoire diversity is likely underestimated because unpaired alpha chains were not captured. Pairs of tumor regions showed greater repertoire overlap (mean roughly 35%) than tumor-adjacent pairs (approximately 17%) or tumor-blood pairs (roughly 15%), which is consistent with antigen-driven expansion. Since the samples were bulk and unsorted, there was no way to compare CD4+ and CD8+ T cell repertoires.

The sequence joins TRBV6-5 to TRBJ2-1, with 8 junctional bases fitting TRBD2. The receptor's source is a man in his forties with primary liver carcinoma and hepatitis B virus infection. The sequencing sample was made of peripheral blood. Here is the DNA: TGTGCCAGCGGGCTTAGCGGGACCTACAATGAGCAGTTCTTC. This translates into CASGLSGTYNEQFF.